A single sample is the source of the 26 T cell receptor beta chains below, sequenced in a study of radiation and T cells in renal cell carcinoma. The time point: baseline pretreatment blood. Documented treatment: 15 Gy SBRT to primary tumor, nephrectomy 4 weeks later. The data were produced by immunoSEQ multiplex PCR, yet TCRdb's version contains in-frame clones alone and is incomplete. The repertoire includes 150,000 or so clones, over 75% of them detected once, and 12% sits in the top ten. The sample consisted of blood, taken from a patient whose treatment included radiotherapy and nephrectomy. The receptors were gathered from a woman in her forties or fifties with renal cell carcinoma.

This chain uses TRBV29-1 with TRBJ2-3, with 7 bases that match TRBD2. Germline CDR1 reads SQVTM; CDR2 reads ANQGSEA. V lost 3 bases to trimming and J lost 1 base; unmatched junction nucleotides: 4. The length of the CDR3 is 14 residues. This chain's CDR3 is CSVDGLAGTDTQYF. Here the CDR3 DNA reads TGCAGCGTTGATGGTCTAGCGGGCACAGATACGCAGTATTTT.

This clone was picked up a small number of times. The chain links TRBV7-2 to TRBJ2-1; D gene unclear. The CDR3 runs to 14 residues. Germline V gene lookup returns CDR1 SGHTA and CDR2 FQGNSA. The germline V and J ends were trimmed by 1 base and 4 bases, with 8 bases remaining between them. CDR3 protein: CASSLGQRYNEQFF. The CDR3, as DNA: TGTGCCAGCAGCTTAGGGCAGAGATACAATGAGCAGTTCTTC.

The chain combines TRBV28 with TRBJ2-2; 7 bases map to TRBD1. With 6 bases clipped from V and 6 bases from J, the junction kept 10 bases outside the gene matches. The CDR3 runs 15 residues. Germline lookup yields CDR1 MDHEN and CDR2 SYDVKM. In DNA, the CDR3 is TGTGCCAGCAGGACCCAGACAGGGCGGGCCGGGGAGCTGTTTTTT. This gives the protein CASRTQTGRAGELFF.

The chain combines TRBV4-1 with TRBJ2-5; the match to TRBD1 covers 10 bases. With V trimmed by 4 bases and J by 4 bases, 12 bases remained unmatched. The CDR3 length is 17 residues. Germline lookup yields CDR1 MGHRA and CDR2 YSYEKL. The DNA of the CDR3 is TGCGCCAGCAGCCCTCGGGACGGGACAGGGGCTGGAGAGACCCAGTACTTC. It specifies CASSPRDGTGAGETQYF.

The chain combines TRBV29-1 with TRBJ2-3, with D perhaps matching TRBD1 or TRBD2 (6 bases each). V was pared by 2 bases and J by 5 bases, with 14 bases between. Germline V CDR1 and CDR2: SQVTM, ANQGSEA. The CDR3 totals 14 residues. The CDR3: CSVELGGPVDTQYF. The CDR3 nucleotides read TGCAGCGTTGAATTAGGGGGGCCCGTAGATACGCAGTATTTT.

The chain recombines TRBV15 with TRBJ1-2, with a tentative D call TRBD1 (5 bases). CDR1 is LNHNV and CDR2 is YYDKDF in the germline V gene (reference sequence). The CDR3 runs to 15 residues. V was trimmed by 0 bases and J by 4 bases, leaving 12 bases between them. The CDR3 DNA reads TGTGCCACCAGCAGAGAAACAGGAGGAAGCTATGGCTACACCTTC. Translation: CATSRETGGSYGYTF.

This clone was recorded only once. V usage is TRBV5-5 and J usage is TRBJ1-2; D is unclear. Germline V gives CDR1 SGHKS, CDR2 YYEKEE (reference sequence). This CDR3 region has 15 residues. V was shortened by 4 bases and J by 6 bases, with 19 bases between the two germline ends. The CDR3 DNA is TGTGCCAGCAGCCTTCTGGACCGTCCGGATAATGGCTACACCTTC. This gives the protein CASSLLDRPDNGYTF.

This CDR3 is CASSAMDGAGETQYF. For the CDR3, the DNA is TGCGCCAGCAGCGCAATGGACGGAGCGGGGGAGACCCAGTACTTC. The chain uses TRBV5-1 and TRBJ2-5, with 7 bases matching TRBD2. Germline-derived CDR1 and CDR2 are SGHRS and YFSETQ. The CDR3 is 15 amino acids. The J segment lost 5 bases and the V segment lost 4 bases, leaving 11 bases of the junction unmatched. The full variable domain, in which reference TRBV5-1 and TRBJ2-5 provide the parts outside the CDR3, is KAGVTQTPRYLIKTRGQQVTLSCSPISGHRSVSWYQQTPGQGLQFLFEYFSETQRNKGNFPGRFSGRQFSNSRSEMNVSTLELGDSALYLCASSAMDGAGETQYFGPGTRLLVL.

The chain employs TRBV12-5 and TRBJ1-5; D not resolved. Deletions cut 2 bases from V and 3 bases from J, with 5 bases between. The CDR3 runs to 13 residues. The V gene's germline CDR1 is LGHNT and CDR2 FRNRAP. CDR3 region: CASGLQYNQPQHF. The CDR3 DNA sequence: TGTGCTAGTGGTTTGCAATACAATCAGCCCCAGCATTTT.

The gene calls are TRBV7-2 and TRBJ1-2, with D possibly being TRBD1 (6 bases). Trimming cost V 5 bases and J 7 bases, with 26 bases left between them. Germline loops: CDR1 SGHTA, CDR2 FQGNSA. This CDR3 region has 17 residues. The CDR3 sequence is CASSESAPGAVYRGYTF. In DNA form, the CDR3 reads TGTGCCAGCAGCGAAAGCGCGCCGGGGGCGGTTTATCGTGGCTACACCTTC.

The CDR3 coding sequence is TGCGCCAGCAGCCAAGGGACAGGGCATCGGCAGCCCCAGCATTTT. Its translation: CASSQGTGHRQPQHF. V and J are TRBV4-1 and TRBJ1-5; 8 bases are shared with TRBD1. The ends lost 1 base at V and 7 bases at J; junction bases unmatched: 6. The CDR3 is 15 amino acids. CDR1 is MGHRA, CDR2 YSYEKL, per germline.

V is TRBV7-9 and J is TRBJ1-3; D is perhaps TRBD1 (5 bases). V gave up 0 bases and J gave up 4 bases, with 10 bases separating them. The germline CDR1 and CDR2 sequences are SEHNR and FQNEAQ (reference sequence). This CDR3 region has 15 residues. The CDR3 region is CASSLAGGSGNTIYF. The CDR3 region has the DNA TGTGCCAGCAGCTTAGCCGGGGGGTCAGGAAACACCATATATTTT. Combining the CDR3 with reference TRBV7-9 and TRBJ1-3 gives the whole variable domain DTGVSQNPRHKITKRGQNVTFRCDPISEHNRLYWYRQTLGQGPEFLTYFQNEAQLEKSRLLSDRFSAERPKGSFSTLEIQRTEQGDSAMYLCASSLAGGSGNTIYFGEGSWLTVV.

The chain carries TRBV28 and TRBJ2-7; weak D call: TRBD2 (7 bases). Germline assignment: CDR1 MDHEN and CDR2 SYDVKM. The CDR3 covers 14 residues. V lost 7 bases to trimming and J lost 0 bases, with 13 bases between them. DNA of the CDR3: TGTGCCAGCACCGTAGGGGGGGCCTCCTACGAGCAGTACTTC. Protein: CASTVGGASYEQYF.

This clone is a singleton in its sample. The rearrangement joins TRBV30 to TRBJ1-4; maybe TRBD1 (5 bases). Deletions cut 2 bases from V and 8 bases from J, with 12 bases between. Germline CDR1 GTSNPN, CDR2 SVGIG (reference sequence). The CDR3 runs to 13 residues. The chain's CDR3 is CAWSSRVWEKLFF. As DNA, the CDR3 is TGTGCCTGGAGTAGCAGGGTTTGGGAAAAACTGTTTTTT.

The V and J genes are TRBV19 and TRBJ1-1, with D unclear. The V end lost 3 bases, the J end lost 1 base, and 9 bases lay between the germline ends. The CDR3 is 14 amino acids. Germline lookup yields CDR1 LNHDA and CDR2 SQIVND (reference sequence). CDR3 in DNA: TGTGCCAGTAGTATGCGGACCTCGAACACTGAAGCTTTCTTT. Translating it yields CASSMRTSNTEAFF.

This sequence joins TRBV5-4 and TRBJ2-5; 7 bases fit TRBD1. Looked up from germline, CDR1 is SGHNT and CDR2 is YYREEE (reference sequence). Germline trimming cut 2 bases from V and 2 bases from J; bases unmatched to any gene: 3. The CDR3 length is 14 residues. In DNA, the CDR3 is TGTGCCAGCAGCTTCGACAGGGCACAAGAGACCCAGTACTTC. It specifies CASSFDRAQETQYF.

The J gene is TRBJ1-2, the V gene TRBV6-5; TRBD1 might be the D (6 bases). The CDR3 consists of 13 residues. The germline V gene has CDR1 MNHEY and CDR2 SVGAGI. Trimming stripped 6 bases from V and 2 bases from J, with 10 bases between. The CDR3 sequence: CASREDSNYGYTF. The CDR3 DNA is TGTGCCAGCAGAGAGGACAGCAACTATGGCTACACCTTC.

The V gene is TRBV7-9, the J gene TRBJ1-2; D may be TRBD1 (6 bases). CDR1 SEHNR and CDR2 FQNEAQ come from the germline V gene (reference sequence). The V end was cut by 4 bases, the J end by 3 bases, with 12 bases between. CDR3 size: 14 residues. The CDR3 reads CASSSTGFYYGYTF. In nucleotides, the CDR3 is TGTGCCAGCAGCTCAACAGGGTTCTACTATGGCTACACCTTC.

The chain employs TRBV7-6 and TRBJ1-2, with 8 bases that match TRBD1. The CDR3 has 16 residues. The germline CDR1 and CDR2 sequences are SGHVS and FNYEAQ. The V gene end was trimmed by 5 bases and the J gene end by 8 bases; junction bases not matched to a gene: 16. CDR3 sequence (DNA): TGTGCCAGCAGCCCTCTCGGGACAGGCGGATTGGTCGGCTACACCTTC. It translates to CASSPLGTGGLVGYTF.

This clone appeared a few times. DNA for the CDR3: TGTGCCAGTAGTCTTACAACCGGGACAGGGGGCTATTATAGCAATCAGCCCCAGCATTTT. Translating gives CASSLTTGTGGYYSNQPQHF. The V call is TRBV19, the J call TRBJ1-5; 12 bases fit TRBD1. J gave up 0 bases and V 5 bases, and 14 bases lay outside the gene matches. Germline CDR1 is LNHDA and CDR2 is SQIVND (reference sequence). This CDR3 contains 20 residues.

This clone was detected only once. The rearrangement links TRBV19 to TRBJ2-5; D is ambiguous. Trimming pared 6 bases from V and 2 bases from J, leaving 10 bases between. Germline CDR1 reads LNHDA; CDR2 reads SQIVND (reference sequence). The CDR3 totals 13 residues. This chain's CDR3 is CASSIQAQETQYF. The CDR3 nucleotides read TGTGCCAGTAGCATACAAGCTCAAGAGACCCAGTACTTC.

CDR3 region: CASSYLGTGELFF. The CDR3 DNA reads TGTGCCAGCAGCTACCTGGGCACCGGGGAGCTGTTTTTT. The V gene is TRBV11-3, the J gene TRBJ2-2; D uncertain. The CDR3 runs 13 residues. V dropped 4 bases and J dropped 4 bases, with 7 bases sitting between them. The germline gives CDR1 SGHNT, CDR2 YENEEA. Combining the CDR3 with reference TRBV11-3 and TRBJ2-2 gives the whole variable domain EAGVVQSPRYKIIEKKQPVAFWCNPISGHNTLYWYLQNLGQGPELLIRYENEEAVDDSQLPKDRFSAERLKGVDSTLKIQPAELGDSAVYLCASSYLGTGELFFGEGSRLTVL.

The rearrangement joins TRBV6-1 to TRBJ1-5; the match to TRBD1 covers 8 bases. V shed 0 bases, J shed 1 base, and the junction held 5 bases outside the gene matches. Germline loops: CDR1 MNHNS, CDR2 SASEGT. This CDR3 has 17 amino acids. The CDR3 here is CASSEAAGGASNQPQHF. The CDR3, as DNA: TGTGCCAGCAGTGAAGCGGCAGGGGGCGCGAGCAATCAGCCCCAGCATTTT.

The gene calls are TRBV7-8 and TRBJ2-7; D might be TRBD1 or TRBD2, each matching 5 bases. This CDR3 region has 12 residues. Germline V lookup: CDR1 SGHVS, CDR2 FQNEAQ. The V and J ends lost 6 bases and 6 bases respectively, with 12 bases between them. The CDR3: CASSFGTSEQYF. The CDR3 bases are TGTGCCAGCAGTTTCGGGACCTCCGAGCAGTACTTC.

In this sample, this clone turned up once. V is TRBV28 and J is TRBJ1-1, with 10 positions matching TRBD1. The CDR3 is 15 amino acids. CDR1 MDHEN and CDR2 SYDVKM come from the germline V gene. V was clipped by 6 bases and J by 5 bases; unmatched bases: 9. CDR3 region: CASSPDRGRGTEAFF. CDR3 nucleotides: TGTGCCAGCAGCCCCGACAGGGGGCGCGGGACTGAAGCTTTCTTT.

V gene TRBV2 combines with J gene TRBJ2-7; D gene ambiguous. Deletions cut 4 bases from V and 2 bases from J, with 6 bases between. CDR3 size: 12 residues. Germline values: CDR1 SNHLY, CDR2 FYNNEI. In DNA form, the CDR3 reads TGTGCCAGCAGTGCCGGAGCCTACGAGCAGTACTTC. Amino acids: CASSAGAYEQYF.